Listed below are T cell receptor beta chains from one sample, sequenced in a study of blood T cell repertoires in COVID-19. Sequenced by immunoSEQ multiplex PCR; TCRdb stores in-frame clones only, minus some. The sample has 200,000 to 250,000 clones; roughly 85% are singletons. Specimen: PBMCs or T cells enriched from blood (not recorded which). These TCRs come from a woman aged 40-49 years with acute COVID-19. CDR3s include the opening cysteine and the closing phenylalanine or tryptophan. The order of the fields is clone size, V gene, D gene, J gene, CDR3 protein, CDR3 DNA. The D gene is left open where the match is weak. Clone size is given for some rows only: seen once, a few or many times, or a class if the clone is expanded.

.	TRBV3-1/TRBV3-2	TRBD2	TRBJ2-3	CASRTTMPLAGDTDTQYF	TGTGCCAGCAGGACCACCATGCCACTAGCGGGGGACACAGATACGCAGTATTTT
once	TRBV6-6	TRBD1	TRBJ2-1	CASSYRGQGMNEQFF	TGTGCCAGCAGTTATCGGGGACAGGGGATGAATGAGCAGTTCTTC
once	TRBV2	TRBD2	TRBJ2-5	CASTGTITIQETQYF	TGTGCCAGCACCGGGACTATTACAATCCAAGAGACCCAGTACTTC
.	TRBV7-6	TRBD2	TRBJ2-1	CASSLGSGGASEQFF	TGTGCCAGCAGCTTAGGCAGCGGGGGGGCGAGTGAGCAGTTCTTC
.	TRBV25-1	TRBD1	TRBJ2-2	CASSDWTGAPRTGELFF	TGTGCCAGCAGTGATTGGACAGGGGCCCCGAGGACCGGGGAGCTGTTTTTT
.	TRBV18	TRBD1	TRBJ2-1	CASSPGTGLVYNEQFF	TGTGCCAGCTCACCAGGGACAGGGCTCGTCTACAATGAGCAGTTCTTC
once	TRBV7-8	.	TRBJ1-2	CASSGGANYGYTF	TGTGCCAGCTCGGGGGGAGCGAACTATGGCTACACCTTC
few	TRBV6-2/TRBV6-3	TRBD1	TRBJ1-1	CASSYSIGQGGTEAFF	TGTGCCAGCAGTTACTCGATAGGACAGGGGGGCACTGAAGCTTTCTTT
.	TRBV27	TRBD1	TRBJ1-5	CASSWDRNQPQHF	TGTGCCAGCAGTTGGGACAGAAATCAGCCCCAGCATTTT
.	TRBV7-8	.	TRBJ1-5	CASSLVEKNQPQHF	TGTGCCAGCAGCTTAGTGGAGAAAAATCAGCCCCAGCATTTT
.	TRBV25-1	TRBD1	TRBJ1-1	CASSESGRGPNTEAFF	TGTGCCAGCAGTGAATCTGGCAGGGGGCCGAACACTGAAGCTTTCTTT
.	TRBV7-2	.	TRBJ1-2	CASSLRQDDGYTF	TGTGCCAGCAGCCTCAGACAGGACGATGGCTACACCTTC
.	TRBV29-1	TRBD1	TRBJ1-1	CSVATGVTEAFF	TGCAGCGTTGCGACAGGGGTCACTGAAGCTTTCTTT
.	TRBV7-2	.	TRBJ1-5	CASSPRGGSYYQPQHF	TGTGCCAGCAGCCCTAGGGGAGGCAGTTACTATCAGCCCCAGCATTTT
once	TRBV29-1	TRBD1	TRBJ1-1	CSVASGTAHTEAFF	TGCAGCGTAGCCTCCGGGACAGCACACACTGAAGCTTTCTTT
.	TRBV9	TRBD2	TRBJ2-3	CASSVAAGGPVTDTQYF	TGTGCCAGCAGCGTAGCAGCGGGGGGCCCTGTCACAGATACGCAGTATTTT
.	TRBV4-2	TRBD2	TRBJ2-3	CASRSRTSGGADTQYF	TGTGCCAGCAGAAGCCGGACTAGCGGGGGCGCAGATACGCAGTATTTT
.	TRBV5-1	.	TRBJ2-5	CASSLVPSRGLLETQYF	TGCGCCAGCAGCTTGGTACCGTCCAGGGGTCTACTGGAGACCCAGTACTTC
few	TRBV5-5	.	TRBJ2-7	CASSLALGGAPNEQYF	TGTGCCAGCAGCTTGGCGTTAGGCGGGGCCCCTAACGAGCAGTACTTC
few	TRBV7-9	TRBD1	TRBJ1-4	CASSPEPGQGNEKLFF	TGTGCCAGCAGCCCCGAACCGGGACAGGGGAATGAAAAACTGTTTTTT